This T cell receptor (beta chain) was documented in a study of blood T cell repertoires in COVID-19. About the study: Two consecutive negative NP/OP PCR tests, clearance, or resolved symptoms defined Cohort 3 recovery.

CDR3 length: 17 residues. Germline V CDR1 and CDR2: SEHNR, FQNEAQ (reference sequence). The V and J ends lost 5 bases and 0 bases, in that order; junction bases with no gene match: 6. Cohort placement rested on clinical history that participants reported themselves. Produced via immunoSEQ multiplex PCR; TCRdb's table is partial and in-frame only. This sample carries about 170,000 clones, 79% of them seen once, and the ten largest clones take around 19%. The receptor was derived from a woman in her 70s in a cohort exposed to, infected with or recovered from COVID-19 (not recorded which). The V gene is TRBV7-9, the J gene TRBJ1-3; 11 bases match TRBD1. The specimen was PBMCs or T cells enriched from blood (not recorded which). CDR3 in DNA: TGTGCCAGCAGCACCGGGACAGGGGGTTTCTCTGGAAACACCATATATTTT. It encodes CASSTGTGGFSGNTIYF.